Shown below are 22 T cell receptor beta chains from a single sample sequenced in a study of blood T cell repertoires in COVID-19. TCRdb's copy holds only in-frame clones and misses some; the assay was immunoSEQ multiplex PCR. This sample yields about 95,000 clones, of which more than 70% are seen a single time; roughly 2.6% belongs to the top ten. What was sequenced was peripheral blood. Source of these receptors: a man aged 50-60 years with COVID-19, enrolled during active disease.

This sequence joins TRBV15 and TRBJ2-7, with TRBD2 matching over 7 bases. This CDR3 region has 15 residues. J lost 3 bases, V lost 5 bases, and 10 bases had no gene match. From germline, CDR1 is LNHNV and CDR2 YYDKDF (reference sequence). CDR3 in amino acids: CATSLADGPLYEQYF. DNA of the CDR3: TGTGCCACCAGCCTAGCGGACGGACCGCTCTACGAGCAGTACTTC.

This clone was observed once. The gene calls are TRBV4-3 and TRBJ2-3; D call uncertain. This CDR3 is built from 15 residues. Trimming pared 2 bases from V and 0 bases from J, leaving 9 bases between. CDR1 and CDR2 (germline): LGHNA, YSLEER. The CDR3 spells CASSQSVPSTDTQYF. The CDR3 DNA sequence: TGCGCCAGCAGCCAATCTGTTCCTAGCACAGATACGCAGTATTTT.

The chain uses TRBV9 and TRBJ1-2; 8 bases align to TRBD1. This CDR3 is 14 amino acids long. Trimming cost V 6 bases and J 7 bases; bases outside gene matches: 11. CDR1 and CDR2 (germline): SGDLS, YYNGEE. The CDR3 nucleotides read TGTGCCAGCAACGCGGGCAGGGGGCGGGGTGGCTACACCTTC. Translation: CASNAGRGRGGYTF.

The CDR3 loop is CATSDEHRTGEKSGYTF. CDR3 sequence (DNA): TGTGCCACCAGTGATGAACACCGGACAGGGGAAAAGAGTGGCTACACCTTC. The V gene is TRBV24-1, the J gene TRBJ1-2, with 9 positions matching TRBD1. The CDR3 loop spans 17 amino acids. CDR1 and CDR2 from the germline V gene are KGHDR and SFDVKD. V dropped 3 bases and J dropped 7; count of bases not matched to a gene: 14.

The count of this clone is one. This chain links TRBV27 with TRBJ1-5, with D tentatively TRBD1 (6 bases). The V end was cut by 2 bases, the J end by 6 bases, with 8 bases between. The germline V gene encodes CDR1 MNHEY and CDR2 SMNVEV (reference sequence). The CDR3 has 13 residues. For the CDR3, the DNA is TGTGCCAGCAGTTTAACAGGGCTTCAGCCCCAGCATTTT. This encodes CASSLTGLQPQHF.

The chain employs TRBV21-1 and TRBJ1-5. TRBV21-1 is designated a pseudogene. This CDR3 spans 19 amino acids. The CDR3 DNA reads TGTGCCAGCAGCAAAGTGGGGGGTCCCGACAGTGGGGGCAATCAGCCCCAGCATTTT. It encodes CASSKVGGPDSGGNQPQHF.

The V call is TRBV10-1, the J call TRBJ1-2; D gene ambiguous. V was cut by 8 bases and J by 5 bases, with 6 bases left in between. The CDR3 runs to 10 residues. Looked up from germline, CDR1 is WNHNN and CDR2 is SYGVQD (reference sequence). The DNA for the CDR3 is TGCGCCAGCCCCCCGTATGGCTACACCTTC. Protein product: CASPPYGYTF.

The chain has TRBV7-9 and TRBJ2-5; maybe TRBD2 (5 bases). Germline V gene sequence: CDR1 SEHNR, CDR2 FQNEAQ (reference sequence). The length of the CDR3 is 15 residues. V lost 5 bases, J lost 4 bases, and 17 bases lay in between. The CDR3 region is CASSPGRLEAETQYF. In nucleotides, the CDR3 is TGTGCCAGCAGCCCCGGGCGGTTGGAGGCAGAGACCCAGTACTTC.

The chain joins TRBV3-1 (or the pseudogene TRBV3-2) to TRBJ1-5; 7 bases match TRBD1. Germline assignment: CDR1 LGHDT and CDR2 YNNKEL (reference sequence). Trimming took 4 bases from V and 3 from J; bases not matched to a gene: 6. The CDR3 spans 15 residues. CDR3 amino acids: CASSRGTAYNQPQHF. In DNA form, the CDR3 reads TGTGCCAGCAGCCGAGGGACAGCTTACAATCAGCCCCAGCATTTT.

V is TRBV2 and J is TRBJ2-5, with 7 bases aligning to TRBD2. The CDR3 extends over 15 amino acids. Per the germline V gene, CDR1 is SNHLY and CDR2 is FYNNEI. The V segment lost 7 bases and the J segment 0 bases; nucleotides outside the gene matches: 8. This chain's CDR3 is CASTVSRGNQETQYF. The CDR3 DNA sequence: TGTGCCAGCACTGTCTCGCGGGGGAACCAAGAGACCCAGTACTTC.

With respect to this clone: A junction boundary mismatches the germline segment, possibly from a read error. The chain employs TRBV7-7 and TRBJ1-1; TRBD1 agrees at 10 bases. The CDR3 spans 16 residues. CDR1 SSHAT and CDR2 FNYEAQ come from the germline V gene (reference sequence). In nucleotides, the CDR3 is TGTGCTAGCAGCCCTTTCGTTTTGGGACAGGGGATTGAAGCTTTCTTT. Amino acid sequence: CASSPFVLGQGIEAFF.

This clone has more than one count but fewer than ten. The chain employs TRBV7-9 and TRBJ1-5; tentatively, D is TRBD1 (5 bases). V lost 2 bases to trimming and J lost 8 bases, with 16 bases between them. CDR1 and CDR2 from the germline V gene are SEHNR and FQNEAQ (reference sequence). CDR3 length: 15 residues. The CDR3 coding sequence is TGTGCCAGCAGCTTAACAGGCAGGGCAAGGGAGCCCCAGCATTTT. Translated, it gives CASSLTGRAREPQHF. Using reference TRBV7-9 and TRBJ1-5 for the parts outside the CDR3, the full variable domain is DTGVSQNPRHKITKRGQNVTFRCDPISEHNRLYWYRQTLGQGPEFLTYFQNEAQLEKSRLLSDRFSAERPKGSFSTLEIQRTEQGDSAMYLCASSLTGRAREPQHFGDGTRLSIL.

The chain carries TRBV10-2 and TRBJ1-6; TRBD1 agrees at 7 bases. This CDR3 comprises 14 residues. CDR1 and CDR2 (germline): WSHSY, SAAADI. The ends lost 3 bases at V and 9 bases at J; junction bases unmatched: 5. CDR3 sequence (DNA): TGCGCCAGCAGTGACCTCCCAGGGGGTTCACCCCTCCACTTT. This gives the protein CASSDLPGGSPLHF.

There are a few counts of this clone. The chain links TRBV3-1 (or the pseudogene TRBV3-2) to TRBJ2-7, with D uncertain. Germline CDR1 reads LGHDT; CDR2 reads YNNKEL (reference sequence). Trimming left V 4 bases short and J 3 bases short, with 4 bases between. This CDR3 has 11 amino acids. CDR3 loop: CASSLGYEQYF. The DNA of the CDR3 is TGTGCCAGCAGCCTCGGCTACGAGCAGTACTTC.

This rearrangement joins TRBV4-1 to TRBJ2-7; TRBD1 might be the D (6 bases). Trimming pared 4 bases from V and 6 bases from J, leaving 34 bases between. This CDR3 region has 20 residues. The germline gives CDR1 MGHRA, CDR2 YSYEKL. The CDR3 protein is CASSPTTTRQDAAKGSEQYF. For the CDR3, the DNA is TGCGCCAGCAGCCCCACAACTACCAGACAGGACGCGGCTAAGGGTAGCGAGCAGTACTTC.

This chain's CDR3 is CASSLEGTGELFF. In DNA, the CDR3 is TGTGCCAGCAGCCTAGAGGGCACCGGGGAGCTGTTTTTT. The rearrangement links TRBV27 to TRBJ2-2, with D maybe TRBD2 (5 bases). The ends were cut back, 6 bases at V and 4 bases at J, with 9 bases in the middle. The CDR3 has 13 amino acids. In germline, CDR1 is MNHEY, CDR2 SMNVEV (reference sequence).

This clone appeared a single time. The chain recombines TRBV6-5 with TRBJ1-2; no clear D. The CDR3 is made up of 14 amino acids. V lost 2 bases, J lost 5 bases, and 12 bases lay in between. Germline loops: CDR1 MNHEY, CDR2 SVGAGI. The chain's CDR3 is CASSYLGMTYGYTF. The CDR3, as DNA: TGTGCCAGCAGTTACCTCGGCATGACTTATGGCTACACCTTC.

This sequence joins TRBV2 and TRBJ1-1, with 8 bases fitting TRBD1. Trimming at V came to 5 bases and at J to 10 bases, leaving 9 bases not matched to a gene. The germline V gene has CDR1 SNHLY and CDR2 FYNNEI. The CDR3 consists of 13 residues. The CDR3 DNA follows: TGTGCCAGCAGTTGGACAGGGTTTGTCGGAGCTTTCTTT. Residues: CASSWTGFVGAFF.

V is TRBV5-1 and J is TRBJ1-5, with D unclear. Trimming stripped 5 bases from V and 0 bases from J, with 6 bases between. This CDR3 contains 13 residues. CDR1 is SGHRS, CDR2 YFSETQ, per germline. The CDR3 nucleotides are TGCGCCAGCAGTCTGAGTAGCAATCAGCCCCAGCATTTT. It specifies CASSLSSNQPQHF.

This clone was observed a few times. The chain is built from TRBV7-8 and TRBJ2-7; D is possibly TRBD1 (5 bases). The CDR3 is made up of 14 amino acids. Germline V lookup: CDR1 SGHVS, CDR2 FQNEAQ. V lost 5 bases, J lost 5 bases, and 16 bases lay in between. CDR3 in DNA: TGTGCCAGCAGCCTGTGGCAGGGATATGACGAGCAGTACTTC. This translates into CASSLWQGYDEQYF.

The CDR3 loop reads CASSPWGGTSPLHF. CDR3 bases: TGTGCCAGCAGCCCGTGGGGGGGAACTTCACCCCTCCACTTT. The chain links TRBV9 to TRBJ1-6, with D possibly TRBD1 on 5 matching bases. The CDR3 runs 14 residues. The V end was cut by 4 bases, the J end by 9 bases, with 14 bases between. Germline V gene data show CDR1 as SGDLS and CDR2 as YYNGEE. Full variable domain (missing parts from reference TRBV9 and TRBJ1-6): DSGVTQTPKHLITATGQRVTLRCSPRSGDLSVYWYQQSLDQGLQFLIQYYNGEERAKGNILERFSAQQFPDLHSELNLSSLELGDSALYFCASSPWGGTSPLHFGNGTRLTVT.

The V and J genes are TRBV5-4 and TRBJ1-5; tentatively, D is TRBD1 (6 bases). CDR3 length: 15 amino acids. The germline V gene has CDR1 SGHNT and CDR2 YYREEE (reference sequence). Trimming stripped 4 bases from V and 1 base from J, with 12 bases between. CDR3 sequence: CASSTDGQSNQPQHF. The CDR3 DNA reads TGTGCCAGCAGCACTGACGGACAGAGCAATCAGCCCCAGCATTTT.